What follows is one T cell receptor beta chain and its context. One Seattle source followed patients from active infection through their disease course. The sample is drawn from a study of blood T cell repertoires in COVID-19. Whole-study context: Acute and convalescent COVID-19 specimens originated in the United States, Italy and Spain. Sample material is recorded as cDNA or gDNA derived from T cells, B-cell-depleted T cells, or PBMCs.

The table came from immunoSEQ multiplex PCR; TCRdb's copy has only in-frame clones and leaves some out. Found here are 250,000 to 350,000 clones, 85% to 90% of them singletons; the top ten hold approximately 11%. This receptor was identified in a woman aged 30 to 39 with COVID-19, enrolled during active disease. The sequencing sample was made of peripheral blood.

The CDR3 DNA reads TGTGCCAGCAGTTACTGGGATGGCGGGACTGAAGCTTTCTTT. Translating gives CASSYWDGGTEAFF. V is TRBV6-2 or TRBV6-3 and J is TRBJ1-1, with D uncertain. V was pared by 1 base and J by 5 bases, with 11 bases between. From germline, CDR1 is MNHEY and CDR2 SVGEGT. This CDR3 region has 14 residues.